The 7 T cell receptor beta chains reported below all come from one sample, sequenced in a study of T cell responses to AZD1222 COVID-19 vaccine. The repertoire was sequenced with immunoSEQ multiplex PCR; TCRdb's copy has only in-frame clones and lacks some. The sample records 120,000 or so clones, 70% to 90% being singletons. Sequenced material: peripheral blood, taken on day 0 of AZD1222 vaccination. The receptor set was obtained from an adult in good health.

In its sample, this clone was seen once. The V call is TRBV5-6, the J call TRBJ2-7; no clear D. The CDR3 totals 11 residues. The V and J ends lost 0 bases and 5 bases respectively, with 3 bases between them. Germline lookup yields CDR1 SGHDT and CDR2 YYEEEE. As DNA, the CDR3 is TGTGCCAGCAGCTTGGGAAACGAGCAGTACTTC. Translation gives CASSLGNEQYF.

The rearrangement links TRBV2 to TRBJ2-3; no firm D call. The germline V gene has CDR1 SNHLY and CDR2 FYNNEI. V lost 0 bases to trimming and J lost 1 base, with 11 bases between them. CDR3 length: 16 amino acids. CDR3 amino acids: CASSEAHGLGTDTQYF. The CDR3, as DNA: TGTGCCAGCAGTGAAGCGCACGGGTTGGGCACAGATACGCAGTATTTT.

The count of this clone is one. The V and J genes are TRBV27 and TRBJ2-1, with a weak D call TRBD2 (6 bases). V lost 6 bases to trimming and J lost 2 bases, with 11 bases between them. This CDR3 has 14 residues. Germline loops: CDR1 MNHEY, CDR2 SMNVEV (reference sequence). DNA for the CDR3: TGTGCCAGCAGCCCACGCGGGGCCTACAATGAGCAGTTCTTC. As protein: CASSPRGAYNEQFF.

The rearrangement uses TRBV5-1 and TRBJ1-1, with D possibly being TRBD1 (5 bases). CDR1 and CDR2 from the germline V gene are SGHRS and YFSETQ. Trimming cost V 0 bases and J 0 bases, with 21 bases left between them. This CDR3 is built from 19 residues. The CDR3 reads CASSLGAGPTFPLNTEAFF. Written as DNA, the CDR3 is TGCGCCAGCAGCTTGGGAGCAGGGCCCACTTTTCCATTGAACACTGAAGCTTTCTTT.

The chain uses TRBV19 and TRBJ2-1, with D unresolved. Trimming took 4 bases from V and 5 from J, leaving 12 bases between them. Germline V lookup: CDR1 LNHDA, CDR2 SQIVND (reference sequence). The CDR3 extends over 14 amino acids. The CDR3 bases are TGTGCCAGTAGTACCCCGCTCGCCAACAATGAGCAGTTCTTC. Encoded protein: CASSTPLANNEQFF.

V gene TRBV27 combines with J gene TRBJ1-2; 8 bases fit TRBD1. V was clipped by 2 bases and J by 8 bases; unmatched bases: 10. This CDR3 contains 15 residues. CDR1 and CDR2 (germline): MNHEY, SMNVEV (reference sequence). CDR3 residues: CASSLSPTGGGGYTF. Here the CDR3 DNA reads TGTGCCAGCAGTTTAAGCCCCACAGGGGGAGGAGGCTACACCTTC.

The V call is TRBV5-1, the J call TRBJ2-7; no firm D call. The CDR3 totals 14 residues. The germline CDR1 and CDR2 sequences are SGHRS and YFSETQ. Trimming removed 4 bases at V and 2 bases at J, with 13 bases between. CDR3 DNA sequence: TGCGCCAGCAGCCCATCGACTCCAGCCTACGAGCAGTACTTC. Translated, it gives CASSPSTPAYEQYF.